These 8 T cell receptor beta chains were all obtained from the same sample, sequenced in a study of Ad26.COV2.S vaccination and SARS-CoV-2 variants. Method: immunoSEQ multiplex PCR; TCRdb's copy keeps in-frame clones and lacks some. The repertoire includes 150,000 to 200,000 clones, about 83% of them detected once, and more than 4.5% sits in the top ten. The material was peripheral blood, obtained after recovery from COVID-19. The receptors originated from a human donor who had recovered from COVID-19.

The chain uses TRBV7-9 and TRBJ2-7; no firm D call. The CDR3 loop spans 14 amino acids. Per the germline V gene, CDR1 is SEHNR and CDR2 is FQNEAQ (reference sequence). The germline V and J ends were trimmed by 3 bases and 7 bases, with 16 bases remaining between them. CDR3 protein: CASSLALPSGEQYF. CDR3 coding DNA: TGTGCCAGCAGCTTGGCTCTACCCTCGGGTGAGCAGTACTTC.

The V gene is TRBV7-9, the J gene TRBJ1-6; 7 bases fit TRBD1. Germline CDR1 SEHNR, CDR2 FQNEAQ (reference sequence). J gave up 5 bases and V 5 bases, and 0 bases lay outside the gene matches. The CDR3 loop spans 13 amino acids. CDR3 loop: CASSQGDNSPLHF. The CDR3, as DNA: TGTGCCAGCAGCCAGGGGGATAATTCACCCCTCCACTTT.

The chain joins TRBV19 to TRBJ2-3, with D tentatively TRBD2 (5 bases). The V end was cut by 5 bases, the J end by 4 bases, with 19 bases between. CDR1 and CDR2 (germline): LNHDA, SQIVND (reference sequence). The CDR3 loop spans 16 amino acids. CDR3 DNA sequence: TGTGCCAGTAGTGCCCTCCGGTCCGTCGGGGCAGATACGCAGTATTTT. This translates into CASSALRSVGADTQYF.

This chain's CDR3 is CASSINPQGANYGYTF. The CDR3 DNA follows: TGTGCCAGTAGTATAAACCCACAGGGGGCCAACTATGGCTACACCTTC. J is TRBJ1-2 and V is TRBV19, with TRBD1 matching 9 bases. J was trimmed by 2 bases and V by 2 bases; bases with no gene match: 6. The CDR3 consists of 16 residues. Germline V lookup: CDR1 LNHDA, CDR2 SQIVND (reference sequence).

CDR3 region: CASSVATGASGGVNEQFF. The DNA for the CDR3 is TGTGCCAGCAGCGTAGCTACGGGAGCTAGCGGGGGTGTCAATGAGCAGTTCTTC. The chain couples TRBV9 to TRBJ2-1; 10 nucleotides agree with TRBD2. With V trimmed by 0 bases and J by 6 bases, 12 bases remained unmatched. This CDR3 has 18 amino acids. CDR1 SGDLS and CDR2 YYNGEE come from the germline V gene.

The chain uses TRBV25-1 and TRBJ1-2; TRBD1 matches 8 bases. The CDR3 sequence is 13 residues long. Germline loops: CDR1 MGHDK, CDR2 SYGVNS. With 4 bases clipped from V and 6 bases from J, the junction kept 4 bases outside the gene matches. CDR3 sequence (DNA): TGTGCCAGCAGTGCGGACAGGGTAAATGGCTACACCTTC. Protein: CASSADRVNGYTF.

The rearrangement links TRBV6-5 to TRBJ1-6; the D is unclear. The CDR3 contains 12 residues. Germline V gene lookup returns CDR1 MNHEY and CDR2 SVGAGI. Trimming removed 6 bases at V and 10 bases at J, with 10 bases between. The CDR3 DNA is TGTGCCAGCAGCCTCAGTGGATCACCCCTCCACTTT. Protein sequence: CASSLSGSPLHF.

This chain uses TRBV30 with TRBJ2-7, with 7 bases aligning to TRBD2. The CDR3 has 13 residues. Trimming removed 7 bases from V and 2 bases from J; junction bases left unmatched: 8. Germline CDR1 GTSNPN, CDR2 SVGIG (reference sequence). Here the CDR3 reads CASSQGGTYEQYF. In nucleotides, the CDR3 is TGTGCCTCCTCGCAGGGAGGGACCTACGAGCAGTACTTC. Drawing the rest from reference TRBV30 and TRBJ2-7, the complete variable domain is SQTIHQWPATLVQPVGSPLSLECTVEGTSNPNLYWYRQAAGRGLQLLFYSVGIGQISSEVPQNLSASRPQDRQFILSSKKLLLSDSGFYLCASSQGGTYEQYFGPGTRLTVT.